This TCR beta chain is drawn from a study of T cell changes during pregnancy in multiple sclerosis. TCRdb's copy holds only in-frame clones and misses some; the assay was immunoSEQ multiplex PCR. The sample contains some 37,000 clones, around 90% of which appear only once. This receptor was identified in a female donor with multiple sclerosis, enrolled in a pregnancy study. Sequenced material: CD4+ T cells from peripheral blood mononuclear cells, taken before pregnancy.

The CDR3 loop reads CASSPPQGPASGNTIYF. The CDR3 bases are TGTGCCAGCTCACCACCTCAGGGGCCAGCGTCTGGAAACACCATATATTTT. The chain joins TRBV18 to TRBJ1-3; D may be TRBD1 (6 bases). The CDR3 sequence is 17 residues long. Per germline, CDR1 KGHSH and CDR2 LQKENI. V lost 0 bases, J lost 1 base, and 13 bases lay in between.